Below are 5 T cell receptor beta chains sequenced from a single sample in a study of beta chain features in type 1 diabetes. The authors reverse transcribed all of the isolated RNA, so sequencing captured expressed TCRB transcripts. Method: immunoSEQ multiplex PCR; TCRdb's copy keeps in-frame clones and lacks some. The sample consists of under 900,000 clones, roughly 15% of them appearing once. Material for sequencing was naive CD4+ T cells from blood. These TCRs come from a woman between 18 and 30 years old in good health.

V gene TRBV7-8 combines with J gene TRBJ2-7, with TRBD2 matching 9 bases. The CDR3 is 15 amino acids. Per germline, CDR1 SGHVS and CDR2 FQNEAQ. Germline trimming cut 3 bases from V and 2 bases from J; bases unmatched to any gene: 5. CDR3 sequence: CASSFSGSVPYEQYF. The CDR3, as DNA: TGTGCCAGCAGCTTTAGCGGGAGCGTCCCCTACGAGCAGTACTTC.

This clone was seen a single time. The chain has TRBV5-4 and TRBJ2-7; 7 bases agree with TRBD1. In germline, CDR1 is SGHNT, CDR2 YYREEE (reference sequence). The CDR3 contains 11 residues. Trimming removed 4 bases from V and 7 bases from J; junction bases left unmatched: 2. CDR3 sequence: CASSIQGEQYF. The CDR3 DNA reads as TGTGCCAGCAGCATACAGGGGGAGCAGTACTTC.

The chain employs TRBV7-2 and TRBJ2-3; 10 nucleotides align to TRBD2. V shed 2 bases, J shed 1 base, and the junction held 6 bases outside the gene matches. This CDR3 region has 17 residues. CDR1 is SGHTA and CDR2 is FQGNSA in the germline V gene. CDR3 nucleotides: TGTGCCAGCAGCTTATATGCTAGCGGGGGAGGCACAGATACGCAGTATTTT. It specifies CASSLYASGGGTDTQYF. Using reference TRBV7-2 and TRBJ2-3 for the parts outside the CDR3, the full variable domain is GAGVSQSPSNKVTEKGKDVELRCDPISGHTALYWYRQSLGQGLEFLIYFQGNSAPDKSGLPSDRFSAERTGGSVSTLTIQRTQQEDSAVYLCASSLYASGGGTDTQYFGPGTRLTVL.

This chain links TRBV28 with TRBJ1-5, with D possibly TRBD1 on 5 matching bases. CDR1 and CDR2 (germline): MDHEN, SYDVKM. Trimming took 3 bases from V and 2 from J, leaving 11 bases between them. The CDR3 extends over 15 amino acids. CDR3 loop: CASSFGSGGNQPQHF. CDR3 sequence (DNA): TGTGCCAGCAGTTTTGGGTCGGGGGGCAATCAGCCCCAGCATTTT.

A few counts support this clone. The chain carries TRBV19 and TRBJ2-4; D may be TRBD1 (6 bases). CDR1 and CDR2 (germline): LNHDA, SQIVND (reference sequence). Trimming took off 5 bases at V and 0 bases at J, with 11 bases between the two ends. This CDR3 has 15 amino acids. The CDR3 DNA follows: TGTGCCAGTAGTCCAGGGGACATAGCCAAAAACATTCAGTACTTC. It codes for CASSPGDIAKNIQYF.